Described below is a single TCR beta chain sequence and its context. Its specificity is unknown. Germline CDR1 reads SGHRS; CDR2 reads YFSETQ. V was trimmed by 0 bases and J by 2 bases, leaving 9 bases between them. The CDR3 extends over 15 amino acids. The data stem from a study of blood T cells in healthy people across ages. It was with a sample-barcoded 5' primer and a J-beta primer mix that a second PCR of roughly 6 to 12 cycles was run. Each CDR3 protein gets one entry after TCRdb re-called the 5' RACE reads with MiXCR. This sample carries some 1.4 million distinct CDR3 sequences, roughly 45% of them seen once, and the ten largest clones take roughly 7.9%. Study-level points and caveats: Any changes in expanded clonotypes were possibly confounded, as donor CMV status remained unknown.

The sequenced material came from blood. The rearrangement uses TRBV5-1 and TRBJ2-1; no clear D. The clonotype originates from a woman aged 18 to 35 in good health. The CDR3 loop reads CASSLAAPPYNEQFF. The CDR3 DNA reads as TGCGCCAGCAGCTTGGCGGCACCCCCCTACAATGAGCAGTTCTTC.